The T cell receptor beta chain under discussion was sequenced for a study of cytomegalovirus exposure and HLA in healthy donors (dated by TCRdb to the late 2010s). In the study overall: An earlier analysis of approximately 640 of the donors reported more than 250 Gb of sequence data and approximately 110 million unique TCR beta sequences from roughly 180 million T cells. On average, about 240,000 unique TCR beta nucleotide sequences were sequenced per donor among fewer than 500 genotyped donors of the cohort, with roughly 18% of those sequences being non-productive. The aim of the study was to test whether cataloging public T cell receptors could identify signatures of past pathogen exposure. The T cell repertoires of 550 to 850 subjects were profiled by immunosequencing and related to cytomegalovirus serostatus. The number of typed donors differed by locus: about 620-640 for A, B, C, DRB1 and DQB1; some 500 for DQA1; some 590 for DPA1; and some 450 for DPB1. A later genetic analysis used genome-wide SNP genotypes for about three fifths of the 666 donors, treating that subset as a discovery cohort. To predict cytomegalovirus infection status, the study combined high-throughput TCR immunosequencing, statistical association of individual TCRs with disease status, and machine learning. Donor age, sex, ethnicity and CMV serostatus were collected together with the repertoire data. Along with the roughly 700-subject first cohort, a separate validation cohort of over a hundred different subjects was used. An earlier analysis of 587 of the donors used high-throughput TCR beta sequencing to judge whether each TCR beta V gene segment behaved as functional or pseudogenic. An early release covering roughly 640 HLA-typed donors comprised 250 to 350 gigabases of sequencing data and roughly 86 million unique TCR sequences. To study patterns of TCR occurrence, a later analysis re-analyzed previously published TCR beta repertoires from 666 donors and added high-resolution HLA genotyping. Rather than using new phenotypic data, the later analysis identified candidate immune exposures from TCR beta sequences and from how often those sequences occurred across donors. Of the roughly 400 genotyped donors, over 65% fell in the genetic ancestry cluster associated with self-reported Caucasian donors. Roughly five DR-DQ haplotypes were treated as single units for association and clustering because of strong linkage in the cohort. All discovery cohort repertoires had been generated using a single sequencing platform. HLA typing included class I and class II loci at four-digit resolution.

Libraries were built with the immunoSEQ multiplex PCR assay. The multiplex PCR relied on a mix of 60 forward primers for TCR Vbeta segments and 13 reverse primers for TCR Jbeta segments. Amplification of the CDR3 region of rearranged TCR beta genes was performed with a multiplex PCR assay on genomic DNA. Amplified TCR beta libraries were sequenced as 87-base-pair reads on the Illumina HiSeq System. For the original study's pipeline: In a later analysis, some 80 million unique TCR beta chains were counted across the 650 to 700 repertoires, and around 10 million of these chains were shared by at least two donors. Raw reads were error-corrected and collapsed into unique sequences by a nearest-neighbor algorithm in which closely related sequences were merged to remove PCR and sequencing errors. Alignment of CDR3 sequences to IMGT reference sequences was used to assign V, D and J gene segments. For a sequence to be retained, a match of at least six nucleotides to both a V gene segment and a J gene segment was required. Rearrangements were classified as productive when the CDR3 lacked stop codons and remained in frame with V and J, and all other rearrangements were classified as non-productive. CDR3 was defined according to IMGT convention as the region running from the second conserved V-encoded cysteine to the conserved J-encoded phenylalanine. The earlier analysis of some 540 of the donors excluded any sequence lacking an unambiguous match to a single V gene segment. An earlier analysis of 587 of the donors classified V segments as functional when productive rearrangements were above 56.7% and as segregating when the standard deviation between donors was above 5%. To diagnose cytomegalovirus status from the catalog of TCR beta chain sequences, a statistical classification framework was built. A later analysis assigned V and J genes by comparing TCR nucleotide sequences with IMGT/GENE-DB human TR gene sequences. In a later analysis, CDR3 sequences and most-parsimonious VDJ recombination scenarios were assigned using the TCRdist pipeline. In a later analysis, each TCR beta chain was defined by its CDR3 amino acid sequence together with its V-gene family, and reads without a unique V-gene family were excluded. As a way to deal with suspected cross-contamination and a sequencing artifact, a later analysis dropped over 550 nucleotide sequences that were highly shared and had low generation probability. For each public chain, a later analysis derived a clonal expansion index from normalized ranks of inferred template counts within each repertoire. Generation probabilities in a later analysis came from a VDJ recombination model fitted to out-of-frame rearrangements, and those results were checked against IGoR. Hypergeometric tests were used in a later analysis to score TCR-TCR, TCR-HLA and TCR-CMV co-occurrence, with a repertoire-size bias correction applied to the TCR pairs. False discovery rates were estimated in a later analysis by permuting HLA or CMV assignments 20 times. In a later analysis, co-occurring TCRs were grouped using DBSCAN, and TCRdist sequence similarity was added for clustering within HLA-allele-positive subsets. Co-occurrence clustering excluded repertoires with fewer than 30,000 or more than 120,000 public chains, plus five with anomalous nucleotide sharing. TCRdb obtained this table from immuneACCESS and retained in-frame rearrangements with V and J assigned. These tables miss some clones; where compared with another copy, unresolved V genes account for less than half of the shortfall, and the remainder is unexplained. V and J calls and clone size follow that table, whereas D and trimming were derived from the DNA. Across this sample there are around 120,000 clones, with 75% seen only once. The ten top clones hold roughly 1.5% of the sample.

Concerning this clone itself: What this receptor recognizes is not known. Per-nucleotide qualities are absent, and no much larger clonotype sits a single base away.

In total, around 600 healthy bone marrow donors made up the cohort. At the time of sampling, every cohort member was nominally healthy, though immune exposures that went unrecorded were likely present. The donor tested CMV seronegative, placing the donor among the 350 to 400 seronegative members of the cohort. A peripheral blood sample was provided by each donor, and peripheral blood mononuclear cells were used for TCR beta sequencing. The Qiagen DNeasy Blood Extraction Kit was used to extract genomic DNA from the blood cell samples. CDR1 and CDR2 (SGHNT, YENEEA) derive from the germline V gene. Including cysteine and phenylalanine, the CDR3 has 12 amino acids. Only the CDR3 region is kept as DNA, spanning 36 bases read in frame from base 1. The junction carries 7 bases between V and J, which are trimmed by 2 bases and 8 bases respectively. Study-wide findings and limitations: Most TCR sequences were observed very rarely across donors, whereas some public TCRs were present in many individuals. In an earlier analysis of 500 to 650 of the donors, most TCR beta V segments appeared in productive rearrangements about 87% or about 30% of the time, broadly matching IMGT annotations. Presence/absence analyses assumed roughly uniform sequencing depth across donors, an assumption that may not hold. Cytomegalovirus status was reported to be diagnosed by the classifier with high specificity and sensitivity in both the original and validation cohorts. In a later analysis, several top co-occurrence clusters were reported to appear linked to parvovirus B19, influenza, CMV and Epstein-Barr virus. Because counts were too low, seventeen rarely observed V segments, including chromosome 9 orphons, were excluded from the earlier analysis of 587 of the donors. In a later genetic analysis, a missense DCLRE1C variant was associated with V-gene and J-gene trimming of TCR beta chains, and the association was replicated in an independent cohort. In a later genetic analysis, fewer N-insertions in productive TCRs were reported among donors in an Asian-associated ancestry cluster than the approximately 710-donor mean. According to the authors, the approach could potentially be generalized to other disease states and immunological phenotypes. Immune exposure information for the cohort was limited to CMV serostatus. Because HLA typing was unavailable for some donors at each locus, only the typed subset was used in association tests. Only TCR beta chains were sequenced in this cohort, and the absence of alpha or paired-chain data limited detectable features. A group of highly shared sequence variants was considered likely to be a technical artifact of the sequencing pipeline. In the study, 150 to 200 TCR beta chains were listed as associated with cytomegalovirus. Some IMGT-functional V segments, including TRBV6-2 and TRBV6-3, could not be distinguished by the 87-base-pair reads and were therefore excluded. Specific HLA alleles were associated with roughly 16,000 TCR beta sequences at a false discovery rate of 0.05 in a later analysis. A later analysis found that TCR association rates varied across HLA loci, with DRB1 alleles showing the most associated TCRs and HLA-C alleles the fewest. A further reported finding was that TCR beta sequences accurately predicted the HLA-A and HLA-B alleles for most subjects in the first cohort. Linkage disequilibrium might explain the correlated functional status among segregating V segments, but an unknown experimental factor could not be excluded. In vitro tests confirmed that a few of the cytomegalovirus-associated TCR beta chains recognize cytomegalovirus antigens. Most CMV-associated TCR beta chains appeared to be HLA-restricted in a later analysis, and the HLA associations seemed to be driven largely by CMV exposure. Compared with equally common non-associated chains, HLA-associated TCR beta chains in a later analysis were more clonally expanded and had lower generation probabilities. When HLA alleles, especially DR and DQ, strongly co-occurred, attributing TCR associations to individual alleles was difficult.

The receptor's source is a woman aged 18 to 35 in good health and CMV-seronegative. This receptor chain uses TRBV11-3 and TRBJ2-1, with a tentative D gene TRBD1 over 5 matching bases. The sample comprised PBMCs. The DNA reads as follows: TGTGCCAGCAGCTTACAGGGCTATGAGCAGTTCTTC. This translates into CASSLQGYEQFF. The entire variable domain, with the stretches around the CDR3 drawn from the reference TRBV11-3 and TRBJ2-1 proteins, is EAGVVQSPRYKIIEKKQPVAFWCNPISGHNTLYWYLQNLGQGPELLIRYENEEAVDDSQLPKDRFSAERLKGVDSTLKIQPAELGDSAVYLCASSLQGYEQFFGPGTRLTVL.